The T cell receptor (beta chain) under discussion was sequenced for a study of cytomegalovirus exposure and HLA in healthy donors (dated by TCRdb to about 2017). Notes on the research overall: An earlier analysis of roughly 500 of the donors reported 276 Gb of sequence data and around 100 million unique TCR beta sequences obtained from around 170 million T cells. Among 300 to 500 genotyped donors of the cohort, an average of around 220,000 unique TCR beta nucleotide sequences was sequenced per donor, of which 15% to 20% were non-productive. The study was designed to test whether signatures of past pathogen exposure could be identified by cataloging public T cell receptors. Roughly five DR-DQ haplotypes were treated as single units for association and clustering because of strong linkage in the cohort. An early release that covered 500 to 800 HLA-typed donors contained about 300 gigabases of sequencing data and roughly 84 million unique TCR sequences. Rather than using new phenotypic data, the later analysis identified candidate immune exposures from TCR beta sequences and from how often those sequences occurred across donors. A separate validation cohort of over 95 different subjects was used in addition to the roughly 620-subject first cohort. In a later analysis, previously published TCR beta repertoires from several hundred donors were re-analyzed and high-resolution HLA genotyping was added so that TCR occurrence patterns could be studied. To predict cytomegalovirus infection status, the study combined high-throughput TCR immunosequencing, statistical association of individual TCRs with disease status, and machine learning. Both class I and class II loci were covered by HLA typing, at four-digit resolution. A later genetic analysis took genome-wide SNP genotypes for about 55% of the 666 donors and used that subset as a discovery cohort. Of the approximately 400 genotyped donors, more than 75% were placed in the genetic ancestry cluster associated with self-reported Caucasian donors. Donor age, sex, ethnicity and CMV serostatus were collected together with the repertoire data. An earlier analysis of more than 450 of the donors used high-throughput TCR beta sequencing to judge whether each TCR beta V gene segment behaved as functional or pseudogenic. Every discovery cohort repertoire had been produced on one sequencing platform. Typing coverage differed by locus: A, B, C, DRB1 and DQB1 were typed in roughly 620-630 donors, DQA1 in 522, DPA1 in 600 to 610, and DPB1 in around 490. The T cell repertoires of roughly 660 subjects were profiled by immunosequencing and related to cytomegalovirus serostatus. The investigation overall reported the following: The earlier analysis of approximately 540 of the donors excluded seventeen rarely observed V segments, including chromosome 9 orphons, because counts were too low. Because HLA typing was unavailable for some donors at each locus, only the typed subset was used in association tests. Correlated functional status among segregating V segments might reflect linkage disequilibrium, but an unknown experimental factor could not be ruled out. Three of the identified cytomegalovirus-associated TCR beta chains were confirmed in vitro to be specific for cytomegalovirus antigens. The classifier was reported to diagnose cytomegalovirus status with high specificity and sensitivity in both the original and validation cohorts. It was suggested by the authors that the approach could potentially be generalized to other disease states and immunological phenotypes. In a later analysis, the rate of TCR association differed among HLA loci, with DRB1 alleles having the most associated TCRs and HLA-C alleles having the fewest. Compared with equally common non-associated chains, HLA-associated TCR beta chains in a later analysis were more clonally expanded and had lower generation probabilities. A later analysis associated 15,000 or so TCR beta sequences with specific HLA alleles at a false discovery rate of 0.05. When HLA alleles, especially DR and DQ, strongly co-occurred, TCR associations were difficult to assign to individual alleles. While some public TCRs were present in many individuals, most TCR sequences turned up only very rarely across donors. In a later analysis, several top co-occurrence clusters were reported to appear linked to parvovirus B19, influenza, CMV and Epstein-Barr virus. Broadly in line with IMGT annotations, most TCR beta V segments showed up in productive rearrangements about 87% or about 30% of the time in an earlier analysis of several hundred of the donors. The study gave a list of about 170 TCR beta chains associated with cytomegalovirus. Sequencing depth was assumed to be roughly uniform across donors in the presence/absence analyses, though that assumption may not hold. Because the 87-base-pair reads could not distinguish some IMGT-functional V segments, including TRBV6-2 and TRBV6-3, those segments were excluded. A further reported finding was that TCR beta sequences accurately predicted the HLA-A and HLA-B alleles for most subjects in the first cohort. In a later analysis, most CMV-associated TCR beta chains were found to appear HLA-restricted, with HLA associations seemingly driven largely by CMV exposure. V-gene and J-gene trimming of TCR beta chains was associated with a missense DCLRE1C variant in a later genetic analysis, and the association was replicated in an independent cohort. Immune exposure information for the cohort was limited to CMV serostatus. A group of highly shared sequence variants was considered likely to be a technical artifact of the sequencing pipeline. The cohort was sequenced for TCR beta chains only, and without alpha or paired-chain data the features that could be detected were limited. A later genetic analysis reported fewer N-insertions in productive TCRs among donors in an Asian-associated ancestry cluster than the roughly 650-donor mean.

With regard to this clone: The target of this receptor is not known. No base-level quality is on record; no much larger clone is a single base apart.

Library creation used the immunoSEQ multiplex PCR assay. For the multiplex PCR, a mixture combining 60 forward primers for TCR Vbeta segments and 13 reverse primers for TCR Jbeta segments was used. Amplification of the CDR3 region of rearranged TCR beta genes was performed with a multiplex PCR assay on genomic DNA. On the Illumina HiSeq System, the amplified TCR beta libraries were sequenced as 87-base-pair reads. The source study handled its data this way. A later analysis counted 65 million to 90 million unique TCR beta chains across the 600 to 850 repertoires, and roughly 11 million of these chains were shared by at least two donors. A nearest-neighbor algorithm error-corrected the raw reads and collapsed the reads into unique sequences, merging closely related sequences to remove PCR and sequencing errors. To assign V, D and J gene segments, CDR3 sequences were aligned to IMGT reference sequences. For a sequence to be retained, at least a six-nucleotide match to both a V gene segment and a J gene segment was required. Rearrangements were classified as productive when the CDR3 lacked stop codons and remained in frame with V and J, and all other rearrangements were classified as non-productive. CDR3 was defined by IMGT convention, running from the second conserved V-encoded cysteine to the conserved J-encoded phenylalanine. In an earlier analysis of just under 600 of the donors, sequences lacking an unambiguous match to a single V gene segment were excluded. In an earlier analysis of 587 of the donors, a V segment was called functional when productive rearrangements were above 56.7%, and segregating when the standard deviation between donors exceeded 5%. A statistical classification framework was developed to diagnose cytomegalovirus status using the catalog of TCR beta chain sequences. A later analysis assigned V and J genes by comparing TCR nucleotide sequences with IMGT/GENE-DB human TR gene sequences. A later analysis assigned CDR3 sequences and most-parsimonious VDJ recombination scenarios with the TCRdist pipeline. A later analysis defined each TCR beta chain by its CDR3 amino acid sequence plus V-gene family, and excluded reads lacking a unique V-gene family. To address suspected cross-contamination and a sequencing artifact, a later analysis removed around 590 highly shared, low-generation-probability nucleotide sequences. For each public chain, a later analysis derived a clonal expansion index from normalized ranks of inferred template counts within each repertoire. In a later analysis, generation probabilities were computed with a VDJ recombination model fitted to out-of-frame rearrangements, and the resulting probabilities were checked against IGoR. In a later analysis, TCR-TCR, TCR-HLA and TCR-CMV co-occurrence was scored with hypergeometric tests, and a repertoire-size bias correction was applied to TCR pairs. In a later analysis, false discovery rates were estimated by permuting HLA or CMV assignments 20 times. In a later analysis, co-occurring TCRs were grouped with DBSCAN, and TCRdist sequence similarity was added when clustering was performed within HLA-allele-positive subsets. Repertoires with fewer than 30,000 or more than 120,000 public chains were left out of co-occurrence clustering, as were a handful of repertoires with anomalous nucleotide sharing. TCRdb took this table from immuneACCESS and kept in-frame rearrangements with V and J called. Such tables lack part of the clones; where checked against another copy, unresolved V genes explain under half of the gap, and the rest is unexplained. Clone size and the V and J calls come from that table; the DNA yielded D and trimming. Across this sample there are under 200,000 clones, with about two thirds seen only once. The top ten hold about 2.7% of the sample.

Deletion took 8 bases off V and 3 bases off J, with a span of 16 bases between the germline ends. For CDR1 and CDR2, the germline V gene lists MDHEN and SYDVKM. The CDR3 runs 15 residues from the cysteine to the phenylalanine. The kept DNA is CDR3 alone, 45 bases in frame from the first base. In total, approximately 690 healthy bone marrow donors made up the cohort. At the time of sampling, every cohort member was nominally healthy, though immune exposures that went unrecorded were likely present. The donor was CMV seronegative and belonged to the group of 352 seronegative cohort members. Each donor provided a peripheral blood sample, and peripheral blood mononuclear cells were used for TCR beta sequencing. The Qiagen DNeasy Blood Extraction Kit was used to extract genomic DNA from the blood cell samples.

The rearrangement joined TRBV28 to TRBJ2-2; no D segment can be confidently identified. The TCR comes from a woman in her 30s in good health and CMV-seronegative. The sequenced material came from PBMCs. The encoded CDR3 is CASSKPRLDTGELFF. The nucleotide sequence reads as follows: TGTGCCAGCTCCAAGCCCCGCCTAGACACCGGGGAGCTGTTTTTT. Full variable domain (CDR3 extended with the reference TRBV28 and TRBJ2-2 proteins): DVKVTQSSRYLVKRTGEKVFLECVQDMDHENMFWYRQDPGLGLRLIYFSYDVKMKEKGDIPEGYSVSREKKERFSLILESASTNQTSMYLCASSKPRLDTGELFFGEGSRLTVL.